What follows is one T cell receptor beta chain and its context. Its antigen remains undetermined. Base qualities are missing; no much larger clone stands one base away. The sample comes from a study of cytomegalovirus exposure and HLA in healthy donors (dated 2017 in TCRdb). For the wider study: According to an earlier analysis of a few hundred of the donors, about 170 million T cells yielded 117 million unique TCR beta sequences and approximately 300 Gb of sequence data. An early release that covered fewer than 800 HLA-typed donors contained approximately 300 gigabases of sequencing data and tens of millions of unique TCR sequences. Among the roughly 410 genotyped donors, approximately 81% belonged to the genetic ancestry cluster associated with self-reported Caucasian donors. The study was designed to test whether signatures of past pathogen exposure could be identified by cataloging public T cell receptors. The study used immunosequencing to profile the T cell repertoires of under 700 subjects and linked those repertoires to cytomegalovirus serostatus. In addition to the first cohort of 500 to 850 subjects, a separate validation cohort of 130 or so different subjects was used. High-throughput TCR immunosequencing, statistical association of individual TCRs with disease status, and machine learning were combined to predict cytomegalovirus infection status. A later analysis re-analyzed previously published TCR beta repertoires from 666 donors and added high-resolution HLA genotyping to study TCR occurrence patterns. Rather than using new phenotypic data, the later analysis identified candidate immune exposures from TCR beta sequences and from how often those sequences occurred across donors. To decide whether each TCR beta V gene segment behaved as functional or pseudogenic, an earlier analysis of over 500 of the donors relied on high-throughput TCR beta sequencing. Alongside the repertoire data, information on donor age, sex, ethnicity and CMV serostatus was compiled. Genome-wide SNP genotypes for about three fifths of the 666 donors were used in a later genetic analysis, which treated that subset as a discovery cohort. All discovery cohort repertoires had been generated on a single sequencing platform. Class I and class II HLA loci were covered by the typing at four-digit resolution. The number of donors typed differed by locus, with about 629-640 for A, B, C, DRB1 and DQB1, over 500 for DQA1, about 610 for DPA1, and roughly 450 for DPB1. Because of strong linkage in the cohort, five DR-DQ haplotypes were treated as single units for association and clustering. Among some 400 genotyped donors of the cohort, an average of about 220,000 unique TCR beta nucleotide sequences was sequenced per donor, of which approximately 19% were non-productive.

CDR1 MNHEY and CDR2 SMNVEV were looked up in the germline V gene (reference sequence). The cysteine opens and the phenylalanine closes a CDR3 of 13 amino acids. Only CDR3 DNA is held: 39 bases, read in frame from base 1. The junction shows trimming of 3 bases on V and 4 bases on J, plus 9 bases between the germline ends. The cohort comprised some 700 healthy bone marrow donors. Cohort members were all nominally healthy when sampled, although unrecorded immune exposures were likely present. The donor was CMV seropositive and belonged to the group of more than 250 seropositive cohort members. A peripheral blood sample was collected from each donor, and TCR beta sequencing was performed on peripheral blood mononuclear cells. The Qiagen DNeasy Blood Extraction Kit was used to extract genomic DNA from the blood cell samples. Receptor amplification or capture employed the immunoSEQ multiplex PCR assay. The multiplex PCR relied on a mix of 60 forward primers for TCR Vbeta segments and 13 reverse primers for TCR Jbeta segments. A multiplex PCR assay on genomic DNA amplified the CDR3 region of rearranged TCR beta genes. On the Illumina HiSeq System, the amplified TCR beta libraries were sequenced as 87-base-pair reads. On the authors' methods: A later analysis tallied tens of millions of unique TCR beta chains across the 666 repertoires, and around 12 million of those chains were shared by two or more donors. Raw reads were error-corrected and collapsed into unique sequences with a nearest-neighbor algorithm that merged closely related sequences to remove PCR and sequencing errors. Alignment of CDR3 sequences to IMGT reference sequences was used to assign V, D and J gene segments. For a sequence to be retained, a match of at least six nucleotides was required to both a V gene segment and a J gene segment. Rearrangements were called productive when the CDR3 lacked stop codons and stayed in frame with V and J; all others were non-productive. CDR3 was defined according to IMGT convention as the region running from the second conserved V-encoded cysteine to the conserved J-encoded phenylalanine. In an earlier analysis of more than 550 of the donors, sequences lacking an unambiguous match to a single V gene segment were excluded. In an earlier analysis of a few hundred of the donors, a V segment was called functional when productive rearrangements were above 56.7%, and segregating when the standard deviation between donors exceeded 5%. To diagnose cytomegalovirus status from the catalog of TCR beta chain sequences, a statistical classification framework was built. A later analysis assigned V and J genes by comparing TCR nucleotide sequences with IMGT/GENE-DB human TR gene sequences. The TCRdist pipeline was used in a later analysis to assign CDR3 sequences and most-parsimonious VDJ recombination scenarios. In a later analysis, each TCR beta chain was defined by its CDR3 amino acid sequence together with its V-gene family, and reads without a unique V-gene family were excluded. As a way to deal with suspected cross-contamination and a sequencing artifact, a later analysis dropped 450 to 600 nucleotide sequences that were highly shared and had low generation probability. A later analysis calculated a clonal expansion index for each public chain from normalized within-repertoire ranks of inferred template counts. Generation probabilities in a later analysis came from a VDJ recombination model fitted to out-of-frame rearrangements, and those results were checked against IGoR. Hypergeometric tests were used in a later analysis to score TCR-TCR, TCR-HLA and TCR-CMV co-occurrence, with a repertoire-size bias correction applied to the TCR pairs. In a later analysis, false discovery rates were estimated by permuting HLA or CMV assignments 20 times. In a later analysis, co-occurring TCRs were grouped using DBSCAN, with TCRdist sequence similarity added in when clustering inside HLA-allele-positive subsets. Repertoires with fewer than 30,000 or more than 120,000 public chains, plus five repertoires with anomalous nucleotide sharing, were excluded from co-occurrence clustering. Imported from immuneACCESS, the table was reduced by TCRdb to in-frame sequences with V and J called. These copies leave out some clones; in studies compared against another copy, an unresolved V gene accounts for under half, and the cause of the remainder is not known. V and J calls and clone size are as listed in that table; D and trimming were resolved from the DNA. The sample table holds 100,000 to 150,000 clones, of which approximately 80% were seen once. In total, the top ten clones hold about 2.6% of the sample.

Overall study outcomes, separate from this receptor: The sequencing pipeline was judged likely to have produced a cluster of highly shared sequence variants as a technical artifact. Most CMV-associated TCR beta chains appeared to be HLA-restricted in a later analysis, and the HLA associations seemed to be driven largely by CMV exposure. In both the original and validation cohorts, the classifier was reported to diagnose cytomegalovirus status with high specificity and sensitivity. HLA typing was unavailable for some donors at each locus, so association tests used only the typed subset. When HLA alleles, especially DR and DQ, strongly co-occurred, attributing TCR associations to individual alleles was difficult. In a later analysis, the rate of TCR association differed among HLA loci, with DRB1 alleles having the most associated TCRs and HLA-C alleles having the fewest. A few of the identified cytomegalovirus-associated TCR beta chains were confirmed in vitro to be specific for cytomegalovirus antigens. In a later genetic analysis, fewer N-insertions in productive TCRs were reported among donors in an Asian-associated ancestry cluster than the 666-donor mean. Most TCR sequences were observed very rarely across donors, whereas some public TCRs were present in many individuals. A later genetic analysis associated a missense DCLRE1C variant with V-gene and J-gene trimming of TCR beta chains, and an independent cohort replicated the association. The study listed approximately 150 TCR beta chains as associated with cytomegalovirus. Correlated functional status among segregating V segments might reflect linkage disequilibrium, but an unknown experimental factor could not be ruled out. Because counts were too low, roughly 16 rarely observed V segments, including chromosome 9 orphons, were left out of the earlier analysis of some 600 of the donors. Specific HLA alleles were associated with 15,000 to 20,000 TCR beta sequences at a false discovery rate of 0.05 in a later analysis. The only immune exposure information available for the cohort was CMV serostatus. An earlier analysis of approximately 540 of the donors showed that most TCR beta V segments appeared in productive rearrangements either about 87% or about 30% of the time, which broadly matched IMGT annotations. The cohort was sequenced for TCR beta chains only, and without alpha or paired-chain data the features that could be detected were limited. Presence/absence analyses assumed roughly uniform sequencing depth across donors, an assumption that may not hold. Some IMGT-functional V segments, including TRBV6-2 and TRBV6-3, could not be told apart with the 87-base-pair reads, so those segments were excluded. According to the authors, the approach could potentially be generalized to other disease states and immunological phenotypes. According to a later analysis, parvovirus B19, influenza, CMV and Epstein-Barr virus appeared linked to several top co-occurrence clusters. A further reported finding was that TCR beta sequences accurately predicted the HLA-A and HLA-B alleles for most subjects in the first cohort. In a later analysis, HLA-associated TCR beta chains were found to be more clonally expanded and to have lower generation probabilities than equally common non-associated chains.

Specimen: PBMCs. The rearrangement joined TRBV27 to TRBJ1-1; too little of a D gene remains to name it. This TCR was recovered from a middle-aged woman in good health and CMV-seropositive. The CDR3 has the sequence CASSFRESTEAFF. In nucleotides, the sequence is TGTGCCAGCAGTTTCCGTGAGAGCACTGAAGCTTTCTTT.